The present T cell receptor (beta chain) was sequenced within a study of a mutant IDH1 vaccine in newly diagnosed glioma. The sample's time point: week 35, safety follow-up. A single vaccine dose contained 300 ug of mutant IDH1 20-mer peptide, and topical imiquimod was used with it. This clone came up once. The target antigen is unknown. Method: immunoSEQ multiplex PCR; TCRdb's copy keeps in-frame clones and lacks some. This table holds 45,000 to 50,000 clones, 88% found once. V was pared by 6 bases and J by 6 bases, with 4 bases of the junction left unmatched. The CDR3 sequence is 12 residues long. Germline V gene sequence: CDR1 SNHLY, CDR2 FYNNEI.

The receptor comes from a woman aged 40 to 49 with glioma. The chain recombines TRBV2 with TRBJ1-2; 7 positions match TRBD1. This specimen consisted of PBMCs, obtained from a glioma patient whose treatment included an IDH1 peptide vaccine. The CDR3 region is CASSLRGDGYTF. CDR3 nucleotide sequence: TGTGCCAGCAGCCTCAGGGGGGATGGCTACACCTTC.